Here is one TCR beta chain with its context. What it binds is unknown. With 3 bases clipped from V and 5 bases from J, the junction kept 1 base outside the gene matches. The CDR3 covers 15 residues. Per germline, CDR1 SNHLY and CDR2 FYNNEI. This specimen comes from a study of shared clonotypes between healthy human individuals. Clones were sequenced by immunoSEQ multiplex PCR, and TCRdb holds only the in-frame ones, with some missing. The sample consists of 300,000 to 400,000 clones, roughly 84% of them appearing once. Study-wide findings and caveats: Lower generation probabilities were found for non-shared clonotypes than for those shared by all four donors.

Sequences were obtained from memory CD8+ T cells sorted from blood. This sample's subset: CD45RO+ cells pooled with CCR7-negative TemRA cells. The rearrangement uses TRBV2 and TRBJ2-3, with 14 bases matching TRBD2. The sequence derives from a man between 18 and 35 years old in good health. The CDR3 sequence is CASSEGTSGGDTQYF. DNA for the CDR3: TGTGCCAGCAGTGAGGGGACTAGCGGGGGAGATACGCAGTATTTT.